This T cell receptor (beta chain) was identified in a study of T cells in pancreatic ductal adenocarcinoma. General observations from the study: No significant tumor-blood clonality difference; means were about 0.12 and 0.073. Results skew toward the minority of patients with early-stage disease. Tumor-versus-blood clonality comparisons may be biased toward lower tumor diversity. Compared with tumor, blood showed more total productive templates and 7 to 9.5-fold more clonotypes.

Germline values: CDR1 SGDLS, CDR2 YYNGEE. The CDR3 consists of 18 residues. V dropped 4 bases and J dropped 0; count of bases not matched to a gene: 6. Method: immunoSEQ multiplex PCR; TCRdb's copy keeps in-frame clones and lacks some. The sample shows approximately 19,000 clones, almost 90% of them seen only once. No neoadjuvant therapy was given to the selected pancreatic ductal adenocarcinoma patients before their surgery. Notes on this clone: As yet, its antigen is unknown.

Sequenced material: PBMCs. This clonotype was obtained from a human donor with pancreatic ductal adenocarcinoma. V is TRBV9 and J is TRBJ2-6, with TRBD2 matching 11 bases. The CDR3 bases are TGTGCCAGCAGCAGGCTGACTAGCGGGGACTCTGGGGCCAACGTCCTGACTTTC. The encoded protein is CASSRLTSGDSGANVLTF.